Sequencing of this T cell receptor beta chain was carried out in a study of T cell clonality in common variable immunodeficiency. This clone was seen ten or more times. The read finishes 3 residues shy of the CDR3 end, and the germline J gene is used to complete it. Data came from immunoSEQ multiplex PCR; TCRdb stores just in-frame clones and leaves some out. The sample presents tens of thousands of clones, none singletons. Per the germline V gene, CDR1 is SGHDN and CDR2 is FVKESK. This CDR3 is built from 18 residues. Trimming took 4 bases from V and 7 from J; bases not matched to a gene: 18. Sequencing used peripheral blood mononuclear cells. J is TRBJ2-1 and V is TRBV14; TRBD2 matches at 8 bases. The receptor comes from a person aged 18 to 75 in good health. CDR3 DNA (partial): TGTGCCAGCAGCCCCACCCCCCTCACGGGAGGGCCAGGGAATGAG. As protein: CASSPTPLTGGPGNE. The full CDR3 protein reads CASSPTPLTGGPGNEQFF.